This TCR beta chain was recovered during a study of T-cell memory formation after mild COVID-19 (dated by TCRdb to the early 2020s). Study-level background: TCR sequence clusters from the two donors were largely donor specific. Longitudinal TCRalpha and TCRbeta repertoire sequencing tracked T-cell clones expanding and contracting after mild COVID-19 in two donors. Two young, previously healthy adult volunteers made up the cohort, one male and one female.

The full study reports these points: The study included only two mild cases, and larger cohorts that include severe cases with pre-infection samples were judged to be necessary. From day 15 to 85, contracting clones showed balanced CD4/CD8 phenotypes, whereas a second wave of clones that expanded from day 15 to 37 leaned towards CD4+. SARS-CoV-2 specificity of the second-wave clones peaking on day 37 was not confirmed. The detection of some responding clones in pre-infection memory suggests that pre-existing cross-reactive memory T cells joined the SARS-CoV-2 response. Contracting CD4+ clones appeared mostly in the CM and EM memory subsets, whereas CD8+ clones were enriched in EMRA.

Ficoll-Paque density gradient centrifugation was the method used to isolate PBMCs. This clonotype came up a few times. Its target antigen remains unknown. No base quality information exists; no much larger clone differs at one position. V is pared back by 3 bases and J by 2 bases, with 14 bases lying between the germline termini. CDR1 SGHNT and CDR2 YYREEE were looked up in the germline V gene (reference sequence). Counted from cysteine to phenylalanine, this CDR3 has 16 amino acids. The retained sequence is limited to the CDR3, 48 bases, with the frame set at the first base. These reads were obtained on an Illumina NovaSeq 6000. TCRalpha and TCRbeta cDNA libraries were built by 5'RACE with constant-segment primers, adding sample barcodes and unique molecular identifiers. Trizol reagent was used to extract RNA from every sample. Library amplification was performed in two PCR steps, and a second sample barcode and Illumina TruSeq adapters were introduced in the second step. The libraries were sequenced on an Illumina NovaSeq using 2 x 150 bp paired-end reads. Processing in the source paper ran as follows. The reads were demultiplexed and collapsed into UMI-guided consensus sequences using migec v1.2.7. Using mixcr v2.1.11, UMI consensuses were aligned to TRA and TRB V and J templates and then assembled into clonotypes. Clonotypes were classified as expanded or contracted when called significant by both edgeR and NoisET, with noise models trained on biological replicates. For edgeR calls, the cutoffs were a false discovery rate-adjusted p below 0.01 and a log2 fold-change threshold of 1. As an exploratory analysis of dynamics, max-normalized trajectories of the 1000 most abundant clonotypes were examined with PCA combined with hierarchical clustering. The CD4 or CD8 phenotype of responding clones was assigned using the separately sequenced CD4+ and CD8+ repertoires. Starting from the raw public reads, TCRdb applied fastp trimming at Q25, assembled clones with MiXCR and retained in-frame beta chains. Each CDR3 protein gets just one entry, which takes the most common genes and DNA from the rows behind it. The V and J calls here are based on TCRdb, not the publication. Here the sample has over 300,000 distinct CDR3 sequences; more than 20% occur a single time. The leading ten clones occupy 20% to 25% of the sample.

The material sequenced was PBMCs or a T cell subset sorted from them (not recorded which). The V and J genes are TRBV5-4 and TRBJ2-2; the D gene is perhaps TRBD2, from 6 matching bases. The source of this sequence is a man between 18 and 29 years old who had mild COVID-19 (a few samples of this study predate the infection). The sample titles of this study are shuffled in the database, so cell type and time point are left out; the donor was told from shared clones. The nucleotide sequence is given as TGTGCCAGCAGCTCCCCTATGGAGGGAAACACCGGGGAGCTGTTTTTT. This encodes CASSSPMEGNTGELFF.